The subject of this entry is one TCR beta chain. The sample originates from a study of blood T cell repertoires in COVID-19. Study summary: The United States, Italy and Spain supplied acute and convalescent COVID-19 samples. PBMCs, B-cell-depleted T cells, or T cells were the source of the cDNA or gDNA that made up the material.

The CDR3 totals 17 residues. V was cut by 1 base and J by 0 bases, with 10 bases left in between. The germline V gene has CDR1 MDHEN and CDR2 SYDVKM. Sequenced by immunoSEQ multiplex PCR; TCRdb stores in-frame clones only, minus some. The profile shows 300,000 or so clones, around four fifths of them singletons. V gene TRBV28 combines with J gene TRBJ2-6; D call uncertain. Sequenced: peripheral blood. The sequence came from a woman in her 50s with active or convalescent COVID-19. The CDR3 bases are TGTGCCAGCAGTTTATTCTCCCTGCGCTCTGGGGCCAACGTCCTGACTTTC. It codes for CASSLFSLRSGANVLTF.